Below are 27 T cell receptor beta chains sequenced from a single sample in a study of chemoradiotherapy in HPV16-positive cancers. Sequenced by immunoSEQ multiplex PCR; TCRdb stores in-frame clones only, minus some. The data show approximately 19,000 clones, around 87% seen once. The sample here was blood, taken from a patient who underwent chemoradiotherapy. The receptors stem from a human donor with HPV-associated anogenital cancer.

The gene calls are TRBV27 and TRBJ1-1, with a tentative D call TRBD1 (5 bases). The germline V gene encodes CDR1 MNHEY and CDR2 SMNVEV (reference sequence). V lost 5 bases to trimming and J lost 1 base, with 23 bases between them. The CDR3 is made up of 18 amino acids. In DNA form, the CDR3 reads TGTGCCAGCAGTCCCGATGCTTTCTCGGGGGTATGGAACACTGAAGCTTTCTTT. This translates into CASSPDAFSGVWNTEAFF.

The gene calls are TRBV11-3 and TRBJ2-5; 8 bases map to TRBD2. Germline trimming cut 7 bases from V and 4 bases from J; bases unmatched to any gene: 11. The length of the CDR3 is 15 residues. Germline-derived CDR1 and CDR2 are SGHNT and YENEEA. This CDR3 reads CASTPSGRDPETQYF. The CDR3 region has the DNA TGTGCCAGCACCCCCAGCGGGAGAGATCCAGAGACCCAGTACTTC.

This clone was picked up one time. This chain joins TRBV7-2 and TRBJ1-5; D may be TRBD1 (5 bases). The length of the CDR3 is 16 residues. Trimming stripped 2 bases from V and 6 bases from J, with 17 bases between. The germline gives CDR1 SGHTA, CDR2 FQGNSA. The CDR3 here is CASSLTRHGASQPQHF. In DNA form, the CDR3 reads TGTGCCAGCAGCTTAACCCGGCACGGGGCGAGTCAGCCCCAGCATTTT.

The chain uses TRBV5-4 and TRBJ2-1, with 7 bases matching TRBD2. The CDR3 contains 14 residues. Germline-derived CDR1 and CDR2 are SGHNT and YYREEE (reference sequence). With V trimmed by 2 bases and J by 7 bases, 6 bases remained unmatched. The CDR3 spells CASSFPSGTNEQFF. CDR3 sequence (DNA): TGTGCCAGCAGCTTCCCTAGCGGTACGAATGAGCAGTTCTTC.

This clone was seen just once. The chain uses TRBV28 and TRBJ1-2, with unresolved D. Germline CDR1 and CDR2: MDHEN and SYDVKM. The V end lost 3 bases, the J end lost 4 bases, and 9 bases lay between the germline ends. This CDR3 has 13 residues. CDR3 bases: TGTGCCAGCAGTTTGTTACGGGCCTATGGCTACACCTTC. It specifies CASSLLRAYGYTF.

V usage is TRBV14 and J usage is TRBJ2-1; 11 bases are shared with TRBD2. The length of the CDR3 is 15 residues. In germline, CDR1 is SGHDN, CDR2 FVKESK. Germline trimming cut 5 bases from V and 6 bases from J; bases unmatched to any gene: 6. Here the CDR3 DNA reads TGTGCCAGCAGCTATCTAGCGGGGGGTGTCAATGAGCAGTTCTTC. Translating gives CASSYLAGGVNEQFF.

Here the CDR3 reads CASSQEYLAYEQYF. DNA for the CDR3: TGTGCCAGCAGCCAAGAGTATCTAGCCTACGAGCAGTACTTC. The chain has TRBV4-2 and TRBJ2-5; no definite D call. The DNA end is more similar to TRBJ2-7, so the J call may be wrong. Germline V CDR1 and CDR2: LGHNA, YNFKEQ. This CDR3 contains 14 residues.

The chain combines TRBV6-6 with TRBJ1-1; D not resolved. V dropped 2 bases and J dropped 0 bases, with 7 bases sitting between them. The CDR3 is 14 residues long. Germline CDR1 is MNHNY and CDR2 is SVGAGI (reference sequence). In DNA, the CDR3 is TGTGCCAGCAGTTACGGCAGCTTGAACACTGAAGCTTTCTTT. Its translation: CASSYGSLNTEAFF.

The chain joins TRBV19 to TRBJ1-5, with D tentatively TRBD1 (5 bases). V was shortened by 6 bases and J by 2 bases, with 14 bases between the two germline ends. Germline V gives CDR1 LNHDA, CDR2 SQIVND (reference sequence). There are 15 residues in the CDR3. The CDR3 loop reads CASRLGGVGNQPQHF. CDR3 nucleotides: TGTGCCAGTAGGCTGGGGGGTGTGGGCAATCAGCCCCAGCATTTT.

This chain uses TRBV4-3 with TRBJ2-1; no firm D call. This CDR3 has 13 amino acids. Germline V gene sequence: CDR1 LGHNA, CDR2 YSLEER. Trimming took 0 bases from V and 10 from J, leaving 10 bases between them. CDR3 sequence: CASSQENLLEQFF. The DNA of the CDR3 is TGCGCCAGCAGCCAAGAGAACCTACTAGAGCAGTTCTTC.

This clone appeared once. The chain joins TRBV7-6 to TRBJ1-1; TRBD1 is a possible D gene (5 bases). Germline V gene data show CDR1 as SGHVS and CDR2 as FNYEAQ. Deletions cut 1 base from V and 1 base from J, with 16 bases between. CDR3 length: 17 amino acids. Here the CDR3 reads CASSLVSSTEKNTEAFF. The CDR3 DNA sequence: TGTGCCAGCAGCTTAGTTAGTTCGACAGAGAAGAACACTGAAGCTTTCTTT. Full variable domain (remainder filled in from reference TRBV7-6 and TRBJ1-1): GAGVSQSPRYKVTKRGQDVALRCDPISGHVSLYWYRQALGQGPEFLTYFNYEAQQDKSGLPNDRFSAERPEGSISTLTIQRTEQRDSAMYRCASSLVSSTEKNTEAFFGQGTRLTVV.

The chain is built from TRBV5-4 and TRBJ2-5, with TRBD2 matching 13 bases. The CDR3 loop spans 16 amino acids. V trimming: 4 bases; J trimming: 2 bases; junction bases outside the gene matches: 5. Per the germline V gene, CDR1 is SGHNT and CDR2 is YYREEE (reference sequence). CDR3: CASSRGTSGVQETQYF. The CDR3 region has the DNA TGTGCCAGCAGCCGAGGGACTAGCGGGGTACAAGAGACCCAGTACTTC.

The J gene is TRBJ1-4, the V gene TRBV5-1; weak D call: TRBD1 (6 bases). Germline values: CDR1 SGHRS, CDR2 YFSETQ. Trimming left V 3 bases short and J 4 bases short, with 13 bases between. This CDR3 comprises 15 residues. The CDR3 here is CASSSGQLNNEKLFF. CDR3 in DNA: TGCGCCAGCAGCTCCGGACAGCTTAATAATGAAAAACTGTTTTTT. The variable domain in full, with the rest retrieved from reference TRBV5-1 and TRBJ1-4, is KAGVTQTPRYLIKTRGQQVTLSCSPISGHRSVSWYQQTPGQGLQFLFEYFSETQRNKGNFPGRFSGRQFSNSRSEMNVSTLELGDSALYLCASSSGQLNNEKLFFGSGTQLSVL.

This sequence joins TRBV27 and TRBJ2-2; D gene unclear. Looked up from germline, CDR1 is MNHEY and CDR2 is SMNVEV (reference sequence). V shed 6 bases and J shed 3 bases, with 11 bases lying between them. The CDR3 has 14 residues. The CDR3 DNA is TGTGCCAGCAGAGAAAGGCGTTACACCGGGGAGCTGTTTTTT. It encodes CASRERRYTGELFF.

This clone was observed a single time. V is TRBV19 and J is TRBJ1-3; D call uncertain. There are 13 residues in the CDR3. V lost 7 bases and J lost 4, with 11 bases in between. Germline CDR1 is LNHDA and CDR2 is SQIVND (reference sequence). The DNA for the CDR3 is TGTGCCAGTACCCCGTTCGCGGGAAACACCATATATTTT. This gives the protein CASTPFAGNTIYF.

The CDR3 spells CASSLEGPRAFF. The DNA for the CDR3 is TGTGCCAGCAGCTTAGAGGGACCCAGAGCTTTCTTT. The chain uses TRBV7-2 and TRBJ1-1; D is perhaps TRBD1 (5 bases). CDR1 is SGHTA and CDR2 is FQGNSA in the germline V gene. CDR3 length: 12 amino acids. Trimming took 1 base from V and 10 from J, leaving 10 bases between them.

The CDR3: CASSSRGDNTEAFF. In nucleotides, the CDR3 is TGTGCCAGCAGTTCCCGCGGGGACAACACTGAAGCTTTCTTT. The genes are TRBV6-6 and TRBJ1-1; possibly TRBD1 for D (5 bases). Germline loops: CDR1 MNHNY, CDR2 SVGAGI (reference sequence). Trimming took 4 bases from V and 2 from J, leaving 11 bases between them. The length of the CDR3 is 14 residues.

This clone was counted a few times. The J gene is TRBJ1-2, the V gene TRBV7-2; tentative D call: TRBD1 (5 bases). Germline CDR1 is SGHTA and CDR2 is FQGNSA. CDR3 length equals 11 residues. Trimming took 4 bases from V and 13 from J, leaving 13 bases between them. Here the CDR3 reads CASSSGGGGTF. CDR3 bases: TGTGCCAGCAGCTCCGGGGGTGGTGGCACCTTC.

J is TRBJ1-4 and V is TRBV7-9, with TRBD1 matching 9 bases. The germline CDR1 and CDR2 sequences are SEHNR and FQNEAQ (reference sequence). This CDR3 contains 15 residues. The trim removed 2 bases at V and 5 bases at J, leaving 3 bases unmatched. The DNA for the CDR3 is TGTGCCAGCAGCTTATACGGGACAGGGAATGAAAAACTGTTTTTT. This encodes CASSLYGTGNEKLFF.

The chain links TRBV7-3 to TRBJ1-1; D is unclear. Germline CDR1 reads SGHTA; CDR2 reads FQGTGA. The CDR3 is 13 residues long. The V and J ends lost 5 bases and 0 bases respectively, with 7 bases between them. This CDR3 is CASSATVNTEAFF. The CDR3 DNA is TGTGCCAGCAGCGCGACGGTGAACACTGAAGCTTTCTTT.

The chain recombines TRBV19 with TRBJ2-7, with 10 bases fitting TRBD2. Germline V gene data show CDR1 as LNHDA and CDR2 as SQIVND (reference sequence). V lost 3 bases and J lost 3; bases outside the gene matches: 5. CDR3 length equals 15 residues. This CDR3 reads CASSMGLAKLYEQYF. The CDR3 DNA sequence: TGTGCCAGTAGTATGGGACTAGCGAAACTCTACGAGCAGTACTTC.

This chain connects TRBV28 to TRBJ2-1; maybe TRBD2 (6 bases). The CDR3 has 16 amino acids. Germline CDR1 MDHEN, CDR2 SYDVKM. V shed 3 bases and J shed 0 bases, with 12 bases lying between them. In nucleotides, the CDR3 is TGTGCCAGCAGTTTCGGGACTCTAAGCTCCTACAATGAGCAGTTCTTC. Protein product: CASSFGTLSSYNEQFF.

The genes are TRBV19 and TRBJ2-5; D is perhaps TRBD2 (5 bases). The CDR3 spans 13 residues. V was trimmed by 6 bases and J by 1 base, leaving 9 bases between them. Germline V gene sequence: CDR1 LNHDA, CDR2 SQIVND (reference sequence). The CDR3 region is CASRASGQETQYF. The CDR3, as DNA: TGTGCCAGTAGAGCCAGCGGCCAAGAGACCCAGTACTTC.

The CDR3 sequence is CASSSDRRGNEQFF. CDR3 bases: TGTGCCAGCAGCTCCGACCGGCGGGGTAATGAGCAGTTCTTC. The chain uses TRBV7-2 and TRBJ2-1; D perhaps matches TRBD2 (6 bases). The V end lost 4 bases, the J end lost 7 bases, and 14 bases lay between the germline ends. The CDR3 is made up of 14 amino acids. The V gene's germline CDR1 is SGHTA and CDR2 FQGNSA.

The chain combines TRBV19 with TRBJ2-1; 9 bases align to TRBD2. The CDR3 extends over 15 amino acids. CDR1 is LNHDA, CDR2 SQIVND, per germline (reference sequence). The V segment lost 1 base and the J segment 7 bases; nucleotides outside the gene matches: 5. The CDR3 DNA follows: TGTGCCAGTAGTATAGGCGGGGGGGCCGTGAATGAGCAGTTCTTC. As protein: CASSIGGGAVNEQFF. Full variable domain (remainder filled in from reference TRBV19 and TRBJ2-1): DGGITQSPKYLFRKEGQNVTLSCEQNLNHDAMYWYRQDPGQGLRLIYYSQIVNDFQKGDIAEGYSVSREKKESFPLTVTSAQKNPTAFYLCASSIGGGAVNEQFFGPGTRLTVL.

Remarks on this clone: An end of the junction does not agree with germline; a read error may underlie this. This chain connects TRBV7-3 to TRBJ2-3; D may be TRBD2 (7 bases). CDR1 is SGHTA and CDR2 is FQGTGA in the germline V gene. The CDR3 length is 16 residues. The CDR3 sequence is CASSITGGRGTDTQYF. CDR3 sequence (DNA): TGTGCCAGCAGCATAACGGGGGGCCGAGGCACAGATACGCAGTATTTT.

Written as DNA, the CDR3 is TGTGCCAGCGCCTACGGTGGCAGCACAGATACGCAGTATTTT. Translation: CASAYGGSTDTQYF. The chain couples TRBV27 to TRBJ2-3; D unclear. The CDR3 is made up of 14 amino acids. The germline V gene encodes CDR1 MNHEY and CDR2 SMNVEV (reference sequence). Trimming removed 8 bases at V and 0 bases at J, with 12 bases between.